This is a list of T cell receptor beta chains from one sample in a study of cytomegalovirus exposure and HLA in healthy donors. Method: immunoSEQ multiplex PCR; TCRdb's copy keeps in-frame clones and lacks some. The table includes some 130,000 clones, roughly 80% detected once. The source material was PBMCs. These receptors were obtained from a man aged 40-50 years in good health and CMV-seronegative. CDR3s include the opening cysteine and the closing phenylalanine or tryptophan. The D gene is left open where the match is weak. Clone sizes are given selectively: once, few, many, or a class where the clone is expanded.

TRBD1	TRBV7-3	.	TRBJ2-7	TGTGCCAGCAGCTCCATGGCAGGGGGCGAGCAGTACTTC	CASSSMAGGEQYF
TRBD1	TRBV6-4	.	TRBJ1-1	TGTGCCAGCAAAGGGGGCCTGAACACTGAAGCTTTCTTT	CASKGGLNTEAFF
.	TRBV30	.	TRBJ2-1	TGCGCTGGGGGCGGGGGTAACAATGAGCAGTTCTTC	CAGGGGNNEQFF
.	TRBV2	.	TRBJ1-3	TGTGCCAGCGGGTGGACACCCTCTGGAAACACCATATATTTT	CASGWTPSGNTIYF
.	TRBV28	few	TRBJ1-1	TGTGCCAGCAGAGGGAAAGGAGGCACTGAAGCTTTCTTT	CASRGKGGTEAFF
.	TRBV23-1	.	TRBJ2-7	TGCGCCAGCAGTCAATCGGGGGGATCCGGTTCCTCCTACGAGCAGTACTTC	CASSQSGGSGSSYEQYF
TRBD1	TRBV27	.	TRBJ1-6	TGTGCCAGCAGTTTATCGTTTGCCGGGACAGGCACTTCACCCCTCCACTTT	CASSLSFAGTGTSPLHF
TRBD1	TRBV4-2	.	TRBJ2-7	TGTGCCAGCAGCCATGAAGGACAGGGGGACGAGCAGTACTTC	CASSHEGQGDEQYF
.	TRBV6-5	.	TRBJ1-1	TGTGCCAGCAGCCCGAATCGGGGCACTGAAGCTTTCTTT	CASSPNRGTEAFF
.	TRBV6-5	.	TRBJ2-7	TGTGCCAGCAGTTACGGCAACTACGAGCAGTACTTC	CASSYGNYEQYF
.	TRBV11-2	.	TRBJ2-7	TGTGCCAGCAGCCCTTACCCCTCTGGGGGGGCCCCCTACGAGCAGTACTTC	CASSPYPSGGAPYEQYF
TRBD1	TRBV27	.	TRBJ1-1	TGTGCCAGCAGGGGACTACAGGGGGCGCGGGGTACTGAAGCTTTCTTT	CASRGLQGARGTEAFF
TRBD1	TRBV30	once	TRBJ2-7	TGTGCCTGGAGTGTCGGGACAGGGGTATACGAGCAGTACTTC	CAWSVGTGVYEQYF
TRBD1	TRBV6-5	.	TRBJ1-1	TGTGCCAGCAGGGACAGGGCCGGGACTGAAGCTTTCTTT	CASRDRAGTEAFF
.	TRBV28	.	TRBJ1-1	TGTGCCTTAAGTGGACAGAACACTGAAGCTTTCTTT	CALSGQNTEAFF
TRBD1	TRBV7-2	.	TRBJ2-5	TGTGCCAGCAGTCCGGGACAGGGGTTAGAGACCCAGTACTTC	CASSPGQGLETQYF
.	TRBV4-1	.	TRBJ1-5	TGCGCCAGCAGCCAAGATACTGTTAGCAATCAGCCCCAGCATTTT	CASSQDTVSNQPQHF
.	TRBV4-1	.	TRBJ1-1	TGCGCCAGCAGCCCGGGGGGCACTGAAGCTTTCTTT	CASSPGGTEAFF
TRBD2	TRBV6-6	few	TRBJ2-1	TGTGCCAGCAGTCTTTATAGCGGGAGAGGAGGCAATGAGCAGTTCTTC	CASSLYSGRGGNEQFF
TRBD1	TRBV4-3	.	TRBJ2-2	TGCGCCAGCAGCCAAGAGACAGGGGGAAGCACCGGGGAGCTGTTTTTT	CASSQETGGSTGELFF
TRBD2	TRBV28	.	TRBJ2-2	TGTGCCAGCAGTTTCGGGAGGGCAAGCACCGGGGAGCTGTTTTTT	CASSFGRASTGELFF
.	TRBV11-2	.	TRBJ2-3	TGTGCCAGCAGCCCCACAGAGGATACGCAGTATTTT	CASSPTEDTQYF
.	TRBV5-1	.	TRBJ2-7	TGCGCCAGCAGCCCTGGACTCCTAAGAAACGAGCAGTACTTC	CASSPGLLRNEQYF
.	TRBV5-6	.	TRBJ1-5	TGTGCCAGCACCCGGAGAGGGAATAGCAATCAGCCCCAGCATTTT	CASTRRGNSNQPQHF
.	TRBV5-6	.	TRBJ1-1	TGTGCCAGCAGCTTGGTACTTAGTCAGGGAGGCCTAAACACTGAAGCTTTCTTT	CASSLVLSQGGLNTEAFF
TRBD1	TRBV7-7	.	TRBJ2-1	TGTGCCAGCAGCCCAATGACAGGGCCCTACAATGAGCAGTTCTTC	CASSPMTGPYNEQFF
.	TRBV6-1	.	TRBJ2-1	TGTGCCAGTACGATAGGGGGGGACGCGAACAATGAGCAGTTCTTC	CASTIGGDANNEQFF
TRBD1	TRBV9	.	TRBJ1-2	TGTGCCAGCAGCGTAGGGGACAGCTATGGCTACACCTTC	CASSVGDSYGYTF
.	TRBV14	few	TRBJ1-4	TGTGCCAGCAGCCCGGGCAGGGGTGAAAAACTGTTTTTT	CASSPGRGEKLFF
.	TRBV2	.	TRBJ1-2	TGTGCCAGCAGTCTTCGGGACACCCCTAACTATGGCTACACCTTC	CASSLRDTPNYGYTF
.	TRBV30	.	TRBJ2-3	TGTGCCTGGAGTGTTATCGATACGCAGTATTTT	CAWSVIDTQYF
.	TRBV11-1	.	TRBJ2-3	TGTGCCAGCAGCCCCCCTGGACAGTGGTTTGTTACGCAGTATTTT	CASSPPGQWFVTQYF
.	TRBV11-3	.	TRBJ1-1	TGTGCCAGCACCATCGGGGCAGGGGCGTTAACGAACACTGAAGCTTTCTTT	CASTIGAGALTNTEAFF
TRBD1	TRBV6-5	.	TRBJ1-5	TGTGCCAGCAGACACACAGGGGGCAGCAATCAGCCCCAGCATTTT	CASRHTGGSNQPQHF
.	TRBV7-2	.	TRBJ1-5	TGTGCCAGCAGCTTAGCAGGGGGACAGCCCCAGCATTTT	CASSLAGGQPQHF
TRBD1	TRBV30	.	TRBJ2-2	TGTGCCTGGAGTCTACAGGGGGTCCCGAACACCGGGGAGCTGTTTTTT	CAWSLQGVPNTGELFF
TRBD1	TRBV4-1	few	TRBJ1-2	TGCGCCAGCAGCCAGGGCTCAGGGGGCTATGGCTACACCTTC	CASSQGSGGYGYTF
TRBD1	TRBV28	.	TRBJ1-5	TGTGCCAGCAGTTCCCAGGACAGGGTAGCGCCCCAGCATTTT	CASSSQDRVAPQHF
.	TRBV30	.	TRBJ2-2	TGTGCCTGGAGTTCCCTGGGATTGAGCGGATGGAGTCCCGCCGGGGAGCTGTTTTTT	CAWSSLGLSGWSPAGELFF
TRBD1	TRBV27	few	TRBJ2-7	TGTGCCAGCACCCCCGGGACAGGGGACCACGAGCAGTACTTC	CASTPGTGDHEQYF
.	TRBV6-5	.	TRBJ2-7	TGTGCCAGCAGACCGGACCCGGCGGGCAGCGAGCAGTACTTC	CASRPDPAGSEQYF
TRBD1	TRBV7-6	.	TRBJ1-5	TGTGCCAGCAGCTTAGGACAGGGGGGGAGCAATCAGCCCCAGCATTTT	CASSLGQGGSNQPQHF
TRBD1	TRBV19	.	TRBJ1-2	TGTGCCAGTAGTGACAGGGGGTTTTATGGCTACACCTTC	CASSDRGFYGYTF
.	TRBV18	.	TRBJ1-1	TGTGCCAGCTCACCACCATGGACAGATAACACTGAAGCTTTCTTT	CASSPPWTDNTEAFF
TRBD1	TRBV18	.	TRBJ1-5	TGTGCCAGCTCACAGGACAGGGGAGAGCCCCAGCATTTT	CASSQDRGEPQHF
TRBD1	TRBV2	.	TRBJ1-5	TGTGCCAGCAGGGCGGACCCGGGACAGGGGAGTCTTAATCAGCCCCAGCATTTT	CASRADPGQGSLNQPQHF
TRBD2	TRBV7-2	.	TRBJ2-1	TGTGCCAGCAGCTTAGCGGAGCGGGGCGCCTCCTACAATGAGCAGTTCTTC	CASSLAERGASYNEQFF
.	TRBV5-8	.	TRBJ1-1	TGTGCCAGCAGCTTGTTACAGACGGACACTGAAGCTTTCTTT	CASSLLQTDTEAFF
TRBD1	TRBV27	.	TRBJ2-5	TGTGCCAGCACGTCACAGGGGGCGCGAATAGAGACCCAGTACTTC	CASTSQGARIETQYF
TRBD1	TRBV4-3	.	TRBJ2-1	TGCGCCAGCAGCCAAGAGTTTGGGACAGGGGGCTACAATGAGCAGTTCTTC	CASSQEFGTGGYNEQFF
.	TRBV6-5	.	TRBJ1-2	TGTGCCAGCAGTGAGAGTATGGCGGACTATGGCTACACCTTC	CASSESMADYGYTF
TRBD2	TRBV4-1	.	TRBJ2-3	TGCGCCAGCAGCCAAGATTCGCGCGGGAGGAGCACAGATACGCAGTATTTT	CASSQDSRGRSTDTQYF
TRBD1	TRBV28	few	TRBJ1-4	TGTGCCAGCAGTCCCGGCGGGACAGGGGAGGAAAAACTGTTTTTT	CASSPGGTGEEKLFF
TRBD2	TRBV6-1	.	TRBJ2-5	TGTGCCAGCAGCGAGGGAGGGTTGGAGACCCAGTACTTC	CASSEGGLETQYF
TRBD2	TRBV10-3	.	TRBJ2-5	TGTGCCATCAGTGAATTTAGCGGGGGAGTGCAAGAGACCCAGTACTTC	CAISEFSGGVQETQYF
.	TRBV29-1	.	TRBJ1-1	TGCAGCGTTGAAGGTTGGCAGAACACTGAAGCTTTCTTT	CSVEGWQNTEAFF
TRBD2	TRBV30	.	TRBJ2-1	TGTGCCTGGAGCCTAGCGGGAGGCCATAACGGTGAGCAGTTCTTC	CAWSLAGGHNGEQFF
TRBD1	TRBV5-4	.	TRBJ2-7	TGTGCCAGCTCTCTAGGGGGACAGGGCGATTACGAGCAGTACTTC	CASSLGGQGDYEQYF
TRBD1	TRBV29-1	few	TRBJ2-7	TGCAGCGTTGGGACAGGGGGCCCCATTTCCTACGAGCAGTACTTC	CSVGTGGPISYEQYF
.	TRBV7-9	once	TRBJ1-1	TGTGCCAGCAGATCTGGGGCAGGCAACATGAACACTGAAGCTTTCTTT	CASRSGAGNMNTEAFF